The subject of this entry is one TCR beta chain. This clonotype was recorded many times. Which antigen it targets is not known. No base qualities exist here, and no much larger clone lies one base off it. Sequencing took place on an Illumina NovaSeq 6000. TCRalpha and TCRbeta cDNA libraries were constructed by 5'RACE with constant-segment primers, with sample barcodes and unique molecular identifiers being introduced. RNA was extracted from every sample with Trizol reagent. Library amplification was performed in two PCR steps, and a second sample barcode and Illumina TruSeq adapters were introduced in the second step. Sequencing of the libraries was done on an Illumina NovaSeq, producing 2 x 150 bp paired-end reads. The authors' analysis ran thus. The reads were demultiplexed and collapsed into UMI-guided consensus sequences using migec v1.2.7. Using mixcr v2.1.11, the UMI consensuses were aligned to TRA and TRB V and J templates and assembled into clonotypes. A clonotype was counted as expanded or contracted only when both edgeR and NoisET called the clonotype significant, with the noise models trained on biological replicates. For edgeR calls, a false discovery rate-adjusted p below 0.01 and a log2 fold-change threshold of 1 were applied. As an exploratory analysis of dynamics, PCA with hierarchical clustering was applied to max-normalized trajectories of the 1000 most abundant clonotypes. The CD4 or CD8 phenotype of responding clones was assigned using the separately sequenced CD4+ and CD8+ repertoires. Using fastp at Q25 and MiXCR, TCRdb reprocessed the public reads and kept productive beta chains. Each record represents a unique CDR3 protein, reported with the most common genes and DNA among its rows. TCRdb assigned the V and J calls; the authors' analysis was not used. Within this sample are 350,000 to 500,000 distinct CDR3 sequences, with more than 20% of them counted one time only. The top ten clones comprise approximately 14% of the sample.

This entry comes from a study of T-cell memory formation after mild COVID-19 (dated by TCRdb to the early 2020s). Regarding the research as a whole: TCR sequence clusters from the two donors were found to be largely donor specific. In a couple of donors, T-cell clones that expanded and contracted after mild COVID-19 were tracked by sequencing TCRalpha and TCRbeta repertoires over time. Two young, previously healthy adult volunteers made up the cohort, one male and one female.

Study-wide conclusions, independent of this receptor: Some responding clones were found in pre-infection memory, which suggests that pre-existing cross-reactive memory T cells took part in the SARS-CoV-2 response. Only a couple of mild cases were covered in the study, and larger cohorts including severe cases with pre-infection samples were considered necessary. Clones that contracted from day 15 to 85 showed balanced CD4/CD8 phenotypes, whereas a second wave of clones that expanded from day 15 to 37 leaned towards CD4+. Contracting CD4+ clones were found mainly in CM and EM memory subsets, while CD8+ clones were enriched in EMRA. SARS-CoV-2 specificity was not confirmed for the second-wave clones peaking on day 37.

CDR1 is given as SGHRS and CDR2 as YFSETQ, both from the germline V gene. The CDR3 runs 13 amino acids, cysteine and phenylalanine included. The only DNA kept is the CDR3, 39 bases in frame from the first base. Trimming takes 9 bases from V and 2 bases from J, and the germline ends sit 15 bases apart. PBMCs were isolated by Ficoll-Paque density gradient centrifugation. Sequencing used PBMCs or a T cell subset sorted from them (not recorded which). This clonotype originated in an adult woman who had mild COVID-19 (a few samples of this study predate the infection). The sample titles of this study are shuffled in the database, so cell type and time point are left out; the donor was told from shared clones. The rearranged chain carries TRBV5-1 and TRBJ2-7, with TRBD2 perhaps the D gene, on 6 matching bases. At the DNA level, the sequence is TGCGCCACCTCCCCCGGGAGCACCTACGAGCAGTACTTC. It codes for CATSPGSTYEQYF.